Described below is a single T cell receptor (beta chain) sequence and its context. Extraction of PBMCs used 9 to 10 ml of fresh peripheral blood. The data derive from a study of T cells in Graves' hyperthyroidism and ophthalmopathy. Amplification of TCR beta CDR3 regions used RNA as the template. HTBI primers were used for first-round RT-PCR of the TCR CDR3. Each CDR3 protein is one row after TCRdb ran MiXCR on the multiplex PCR reads. In the table there are 350,000 or so distinct CDR3 sequences, around a sixth of which are singletons. Germline V CDR1 and CDR2: SNHLY, FYNNEI. After removal of 6 bases from V and 2 bases from J, the junction contained 15 bases not matched to a gene. This CDR3 has 17 amino acids.

The sequenced sample was blood. The chain uses TRBV2 and TRBJ2-7; the match to TRBD2 covers 8 bases. The TCR sequence derives from a woman aged 45-59 years with Graves' hyperthyroidism. Here the CDR3 DNA reads TGTGCCAGCAGCCCCGGGGCTGGCGGGAGGAGCACCTACGAGCAGTACTTC. As protein: CASSPGAGGRSTYEQYF.